The text below deals with one T cell receptor (beta chain). This clone was detected once. The antigen it binds to is not known. Base-call qualities are not available, and no considerably larger clone is one nucleotide away. The sample has other DNA sequences that encode this CDR3 too. This sample was taken from a study of CD8+ T cells in alopecia areata (dated by TCRdb to the late 2010s). At the level of the whole study: Treated patients were enrolled in an open-label pilot trial of oral tofacitinib, 5 to 10 mg twice daily, for moderate-to-severe alopecia areata. Patients received tofacitinib for 6 to 18 months and were then followed off drug for 6 months to check for delayed response and recurrence. The SALT score, which quantifies the percentage of affected scalp surface area, was used to measure disease severity in treated patients. In both human patients and the C3H/HeJ mouse model, the study applied high-throughput TCRbeta sequencing to look at T cell clonal expansion in alopecia areata. Human TCRbeta sequencing covered scalp tissue and sorted CD4+ and CD8+ peripheral blood T cells from patchy and totalis/universalis alopecia areata patients and healthy controls. Biopsies were taken from tofacitinib-treated patients at baseline and again at 4 and 24 weeks into treatment, and several of those patients also had a later scalp biopsy. Scalp clonality was compared among normal scalp (n=4), patchy alopecia areata scalp (n=8), and alopecia totalis/universalis scalp (n=8). RNA was extracted with the PAXgene miRNA kit for fixed scalp, the miRNeasy kit for PBMCs, and the RNeasy kit for mouse skin. TCRbeta CDR3 regions were amplified by immunoSEQ multiplex PCR using 35 Vbeta forward and 13 Jbeta reverse primers.

Receptor amplification or capture employed the immunoSEQ multiplex PCR assay. RNA was extracted from all samples and reverse transcribed into cDNA, which served as template for TCR sequencing. First-strand cDNA was synthesized with SuperScript III using a 2:1 mix of oligo-dT and random hexamers. Amplification bias was assessed with a synthetic immune receptor repertoire, and residual bias was removed computationally. Per the source publication's procedure: Raw reads were preprocessed for error removal, and CDR3 was defined according to IMGT conventions as running from the conserved cysteine to phenylalanine. To get clonality, Shannon entropy was normalized by log2 of the number of productive unique TCRs and the result was subtracted from 1. Scalp TCRbeta sequences were cross-referenced with sorted blood CD4 and CD8 repertoires so that the CD4 or CD8 identity of scalp clones could be inferred. The clones in this table, taken by TCRdb from immuneACCESS, are in-frame only. Not every clone is retained; where verified, under half of the shortfall comes from an unresolved V gene, and the cause of the rest is unknown. Clone size and the V and J calls come from that table; the DNA yielded D and trimming. Present in this sample are some 190,000 clones, roughly 46% of which were seen just once. The top ten constitute roughly a tenth of the sample.

This specimen's treatment or condition label, per the study, means: oral pan-JAK inhibitor, 5-10 mg twice daily. Peripheral blood and lesional scalp punch biopsies were obtained from patients with alopecia areata. PBMCs were isolated by density centrifugation and stained for CD3, CD4 and CD8, after which CD4+ and CD8+ T cells were sorted on a FACSAria. The study at large found these results: Tofacitinib significantly decreased scalp clonality and the number of expanded CD8+ clones among the top 100 scalp clones. Lesional scalp, especially in alopecia totalis/universalis, showed higher clonality and more expanded CD8+ clones than normal scalp, suggesting antigenic drive. Because the treated cohort was small and had just a single nonresponder, larger studies are needed to establish links between baseline CD8+ expansion and response. Many expanded lesional clones persisted in scalp and blood during tofacitinib treatment, which may partly explain relapse after stopping treatment. Unlike mouse skin, where gammadelta T cells dominate, normal human skin contains resident alphabeta T cells that get sequenced too, which complicates analysis of the scalp TCR repertoire. TCR sequences shared between patients were less clear than in mice, possibly partly because of HLA diversity in the patient population.

CDR1 and CDR2 (PRHDT, FYEKMQ) derive from the germline V gene (reference sequence). There are 15 amino acids in the CDR3, from cysteine to phenylalanine inclusive. Only CDR3 DNA is held: 45 bases, read in frame from base 1. Trimming leaves V shorter by 5 bases and J shorter by 5 bases, with the junction holding 2 bases beyond the gene matches. This clonotype was sampled from a human donor with alopecia areata. The material was CD8+ T cells sorted from blood, obtained around week 53, from a patient treated with tofacitinib. The sequence joins TRBV13 to TRBJ2-1; the central 14 bases match TRBD2. The bases read TGTGCCAGCAGCCTGGGACTAGCGGGGGACAATGAGCAGTTCTTC. This gives the protein CASSLGLAGDNEQFF.